This is a list of T cell receptor beta chains from one sample in a study of T-cell memory formation after mild COVID-19. TCRdb analysed the 5' RACE reads with MiXCR anew, one entry per CDR3 protein. The sample lists a few hundred thousand distinct CDR3 sequences; 28% were seen once. The sequencing sample was made of PBMCs or a T cell subset sorted from them (not recorded which). Receptors originate from an adult woman who had mild COVID-19 (a few samples of this study predate the infection). Cell type and time point are not known. Each CDR3 is given with its conserved first and last residue. Fields, in order: J gene, V gene, CDR3 protein.

j_call: TRBJ2-7
v_call: TRBV5-1
cdr3_aa: CASSLWREGEQYF

j_call: TRBJ1-1
v_call: TRBV4-1
cdr3_aa: CASSHSAGTHHPGDTEAFF

j_call: TRBJ2-5
v_call: TRBV20-1
cdr3_aa: CSARSPGRGAQETQYF

j_call: TRBJ1-5
v_call: TRBV12-3/TRBV12-4
cdr3_aa: CASRTETGRNQPQHF

j_call: TRBJ2-7
v_call: TRBV9
cdr3_aa: CASIRTSGSSYEQYF

j_call: TRBJ2-3
v_call: TRBV20-1
cdr3_aa: CSARDRAGNTDTQYF

j_call: TRBJ2-5
v_call: TRBV7-2
cdr3_aa: CASSLTRGQQETQYF

j_call: TRBJ2-7
v_call: TRBV7-9
cdr3_aa: CASSAGTGTTYEQYF

j_call: TRBJ2-3
v_call: TRBV7-2
cdr3_aa: CASSLGPYGSGGADTQYF

j_call: TRBJ2-7
v_call: TRBV30
cdr3_aa: CACRREASYEQYF

j_call: TRBJ2-6
v_call: TRBV5-1
cdr3_aa: CASSLVGTGSSGANVLTF

j_call: TRBJ2-2
v_call: TRBV27
cdr3_aa: CASKSSTNTGELFF

j_call: TRBJ2-7
v_call: TRBV29-1
cdr3_aa: CSVGERGLVEQYF

j_call: TRBJ1-1
v_call: TRBV5-6
cdr3_aa: CASSPPLRTGGVNTEAFF

j_call: TRBJ2-1
v_call: TRBV27
cdr3_aa: CATNYGANEQFF

j_call: TRBJ2-1
v_call: TRBV10-3
cdr3_aa: CAISESTGGNEQFF

j_call: TRBJ2-1
v_call: TRBV5-1
cdr3_aa: CASSSGTRVLNNEQFF

j_call: TRBJ1-1
v_call: TRBV15
cdr3_aa: CATSRTRNSEAFF

j_call: TRBJ1-2
v_call: TRBV7-9
cdr3_aa: CASGARDHYGYTF

j_call: TRBJ1-5
v_call: TRBV6-5
cdr3_aa: CASSPALINQPQHF

j_call: TRBJ1-2
v_call: TRBV6-2/TRBV6-3
cdr3_aa: CASSYGWGPSYGYTF

j_call: TRBJ2-6
v_call: TRBV6-4
cdr3_aa: CASLYDSGANVLTF

j_call: TRBJ1-6
v_call: TRBV12-3/TRBV12-4
cdr3_aa: CASKTDISYNSPLHF

j_call: TRBJ1-1
v_call: TRBV20-1
cdr3_aa: CSARVGQRDTEAFF

j_call: TRBJ2-7
v_call: TRBV6-1
cdr3_aa: CASSKTGGHYEQYF

j_call: TRBJ2-3
v_call: TRBV7-9
cdr3_aa: CASTWGSTDTQYF

j_call: TRBJ2-4
v_call: TRBV7-2
cdr3_aa: CASSLVWGGKNIQYF

j_call: TRBJ2-7
v_call: TRBV5-1
cdr3_aa: CASSLARSPYEQYF

j_call: TRBJ2-7
v_call: TRBV20-1
cdr3_aa: CSARDLQGASEQYF

j_call: TRBJ1-2
v_call: TRBV3-1
cdr3_aa: CASSHGTSGYTF

j_call: TRBJ1-5
v_call: TRBV7-8
cdr3_aa: CASSLLSDGGEQPQHF

j_call: TRBJ1-5
v_call: TRBV7-2
cdr3_aa: CASSPGQGSRPQHF

j_call: TRBJ2-5
v_call: TRBV12-3/TRBV12-4
cdr3_aa: CASNSGLNFEETQYF

j_call: TRBJ1-1
v_call: TRBV5-1
cdr3_aa: CASSGQGGDTEAFF

j_call: TRBJ1-1
v_call: TRBV7-8
cdr3_aa: CATQGQGRRVTEAFF

j_call: TRBJ1-2
v_call: TRBV11-1
cdr3_aa: CASSLAADVGYGYTF

j_call: TRBJ2-3
v_call: TRBV7-2
cdr3_aa: CASSFVTSTDTQYF